The rows below give T cell receptor beta chains drawn from one sample of a study of blood T cell repertoires in COVID-19. Here immunoSEQ multiplex PCR was the method, and the copy in TCRdb shows in-frame clones only, minus some. The table shows more than 250,000 clones, with around 86% occurring only once. Sequenced input: peripheral blood. Receptors were obtained from a man in his forties or fifties with active or convalescent COVID-19. The CDR3 runs from the conserved cysteine through the conserved F or W. The D gene is left open where the match is weak. Size is omitted from some rows. Given values are once, few, many or a class for expanded clones.

few	TRBJ2-2	TRBD2	TRBV15	TGTGCCACCAGCGTAGCGGGAGTTGTCGGGGAGCTGTTTTTT	CATSVAGVVGELFF
once	TRBJ1-1	-	TRBV28	TGTGCCAGCAGTCTAAGACAGACTGAAGCTTTCTTT	CASSLRQTEAFF
-	TRBJ1-6	-	TRBV6-4	TGTGCCAGCAGCGCCCAGGCTTATAATTCACCCCTCCACTTT	CASSAQAYNSPLHF
-	TRBJ1-6	-	TRBV30	TGTGCCTGGACAGGCAGGGGTAATTCACCCCTCCACTTT	CAWTGRGNSPLHF
-	TRBJ1-3	TRBD1	TRBV28	TGTGCCAGCAGTTTGCAGGGGGCGGGAGGAAACACCATATATTTT	CASSLQGAGGNTIYF
-	TRBJ1-1	-	TRBV6-1	TGTGCCAGCAGTGACTTAATCGCTACAGGAGACACTGAAGCTTTCTTT	CASSDLIATGDTEAFF
-	TRBJ2-1	TRBD2	TRBV30	TGTGCCTGGGGACTAGCGGGAGGGACAGCCTACAATGAGCAGTTCTTC	CAWGLAGGTAYNEQFF
-	TRBJ1-6	TRBD1	TRBV10-3	TGTGCCATCAGCGAGACAGGGATGGATTCACCCCTCCACTTT	CAISETGMDSPLHF
-	TRBJ1-2	-	TRBV28	TGTGCCAGCAGTTTGTTCAGGGAGGCTGCTGGCTACACCTTC	CASSLFREAAGYTF
-	TRBJ2-7	TRBD1	TRBV12-5	TGTGCTAGTGGTTCAGGGCTGACAGGGAGCTCCTACGAGCAGTACTTC	CASGSGLTGSSYEQYF
-	TRBJ2-4	TRBD1	TRBV7-9	TGTGCCAGCAGCTTAGGGGGACAGAAGGGGAGAAACATTCAGTACTTC	CASSLGGQKGRNIQYF
-	TRBJ2-3	-	TRBV7-8	TGTGCCAGCAGCTTAGTGCGGAGCACAGATACGCAGTATTTT	CASSLVRSTDTQYF